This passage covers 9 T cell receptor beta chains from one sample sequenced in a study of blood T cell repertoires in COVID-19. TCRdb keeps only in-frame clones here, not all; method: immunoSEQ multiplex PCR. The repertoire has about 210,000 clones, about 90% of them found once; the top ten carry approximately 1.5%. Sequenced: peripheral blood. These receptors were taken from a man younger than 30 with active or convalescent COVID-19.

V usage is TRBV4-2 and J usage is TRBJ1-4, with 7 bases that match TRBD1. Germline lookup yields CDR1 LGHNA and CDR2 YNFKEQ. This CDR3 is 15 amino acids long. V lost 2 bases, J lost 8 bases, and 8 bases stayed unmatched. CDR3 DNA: TGTGCCAGCAGCCAATGGTCTGGGACAGAAGAAAAACTGTTTTTT. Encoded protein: CASSQWSGTEEKLFF.

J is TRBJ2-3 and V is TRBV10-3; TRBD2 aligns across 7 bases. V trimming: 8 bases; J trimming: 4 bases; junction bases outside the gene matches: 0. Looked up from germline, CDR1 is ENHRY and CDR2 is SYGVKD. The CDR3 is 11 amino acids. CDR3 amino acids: CAIGRADTQYF. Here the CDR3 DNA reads TGTGCCATCGGGAGGGCAGATACGCAGTATTTT.

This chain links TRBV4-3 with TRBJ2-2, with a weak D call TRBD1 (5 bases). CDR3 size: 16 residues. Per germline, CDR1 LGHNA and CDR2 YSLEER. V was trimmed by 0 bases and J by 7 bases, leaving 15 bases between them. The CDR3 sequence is CASSQDRTRAGGELFF. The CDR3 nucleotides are TGCGCCAGCAGCCAAGACCGGACCAGGGCTGGCGGGGAGCTGTTTTTT.

CDR3 protein: CASSLAGGQGTEAFF. DNA for the CDR3: TGTGCCAGCAGCTTGGCAGGGGGGCAGGGGACTGAAGCTTTCTTT. The genes are TRBV5-4 and TRBJ1-1, with 7 bases lining up with TRBD1. Germline CDR1 reads SGHNT; CDR2 reads YYREEE (reference sequence). The CDR3 is 15 residues long. The trim removed 0 bases at V and 5 bases at J, leaving 7 bases unmatched.

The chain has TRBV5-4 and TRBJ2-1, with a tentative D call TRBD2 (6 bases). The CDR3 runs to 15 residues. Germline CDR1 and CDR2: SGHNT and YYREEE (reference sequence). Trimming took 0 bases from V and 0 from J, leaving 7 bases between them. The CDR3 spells CASSLDGSSYNEQFF. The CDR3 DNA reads TGTGCCAGCAGCTTGGACGGGAGCTCCTACAATGAGCAGTTCTTC.

Here the CDR3 reads CASSPPGAVSYNEQFF. The CDR3 bases are TGTGCCAGCAGCCCTCCAGGGGCGGTATCTTACAATGAGCAGTTCTTC. This chain uses TRBV9 with TRBJ2-1; TRBD1 might be the D (6 bases). Trimming pared 4 bases from V and 4 bases from J, leaving 18 bases between. The CDR3 length is 16 residues. Germline assignment: CDR1 SGDLS and CDR2 YYNGEE.

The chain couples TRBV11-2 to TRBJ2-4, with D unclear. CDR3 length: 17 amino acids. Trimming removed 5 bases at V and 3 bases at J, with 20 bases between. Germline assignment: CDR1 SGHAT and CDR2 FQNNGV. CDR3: CASSPTPRYSGKNIQYF. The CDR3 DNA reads TGTGCCAGCAGCCCGACACCCCGATATTCTGGCAAAAACATTCAGTACTTC. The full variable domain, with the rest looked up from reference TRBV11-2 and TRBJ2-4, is EAGVAQSPRYKIIEKRQSVAFWCNPISGHATLYWYQQILGQGPKLLIQFQNNGVVDDSQLPKDRFSAERLKGVDSTLKIQPAKLEDSAVYLCASSPTPRYSGKNIQYFGAGTRLSVL.

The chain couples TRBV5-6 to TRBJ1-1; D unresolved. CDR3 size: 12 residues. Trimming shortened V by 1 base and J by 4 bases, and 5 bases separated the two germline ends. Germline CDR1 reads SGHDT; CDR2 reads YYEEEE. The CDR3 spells CASSLLGTEAFF. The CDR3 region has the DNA TGTGCCAGCAGCTTGCTCGGCACTGAAGCTTTCTTT.

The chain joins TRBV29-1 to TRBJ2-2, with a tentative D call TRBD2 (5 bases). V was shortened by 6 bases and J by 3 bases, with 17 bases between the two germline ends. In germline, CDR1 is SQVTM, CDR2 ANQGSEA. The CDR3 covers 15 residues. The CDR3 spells CSVTVGEWDTGELFF. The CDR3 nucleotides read TGCAGCGTCACCGTCGGGGAGTGGGACACCGGGGAGCTGTTTTTT.